Following are 30 T cell receptor beta chains from one sample sequenced in a study of blood T cells in healthy people across ages. Combining a sample-barcoded 5' primer with a J-beta primer mix, a second PCR ran for about 6 to 11 cycles. Using its own MiXCR run on the 5' RACE reads, TCRdb lists one record per CDR3 protein. The data show some 900,000 distinct CDR3 sequences, around 28% seen once. The source material was blood. The source is a woman aged 80 or over in good health.

This clonotype was seen repeatedly, ten times or more. The chain links TRBV7-9 to TRBJ2-5, with 9 bases aligning to TRBD2. V was pared by 1 base and J by 1 base, with 1 base of the junction left unmatched. There are 15 residues in the CDR3. CDR1 and CDR2 from the germline V gene are SEHNR and FQNEAQ (reference sequence). The CDR3 DNA follows: TGTGCCAGCAGCTTAGTAGCGGGGGCCCAAGAGACCCAGTACTTC. It is translated as CASSLVAGAQETQYF.

This clonotype appeared a few times. The chain couples TRBV6-2 or TRBV6-3 to TRBJ2-3, with D tentatively TRBD1 or TRBD2 (5 bases each). The CDR3 runs 16 residues. Germline CDR1 and CDR2: MNHEY and SVGEGT. Trimming shortened V by 8 bases and J by 3 bases, and 21 bases separated the two germline ends. The CDR3 loop reads CASWGAGTGVTDTQYF. As DNA, the CDR3 is TGTGCCAGCTGGGGCGCTGGGACCGGTGTGACAGATACGCAGTATTTT.

About this clonotype itself: A much bigger clone sits one base away, suggesting this may be a read error. The chain is built from TRBV7-2 and TRBJ2-7; D is unclear. Germline assignment: CDR1 SGHTA and CDR2 FQGNSA. The length of the CDR3 is 15 residues. The DNA of the CDR3 is TGTGCCGGCAGCCTCCGGCGTGGAACCGCCTACGAGCAGTACTTC. Amino acid sequence: CAGSLRRGTAYEQYF.

This clonotype was seen repeatedly, ten times or more. CDR3 sequence: CASSYSITSGSRNEQFF. The CDR3 region has the DNA TGTGCCAGCAGTTACTCGATTACTAGCGGGTCACGCAATGAGCAGTTCTTC. The chain employs TRBV6-5 and TRBJ2-1; 9 bases match TRBD2. V was clipped by 0 bases and J by 6 bases; unmatched bases: 9. Germline CDR1 reads MNHEY; CDR2 reads SVGAGI. This CDR3 spans 17 amino acids.

This clonotype has only a few counts. This may be a read error: a much more frequent sequence differs by one nucleotide. V usage is TRBV12-3 or TRBV12-4 and J usage is TRBJ2-1; 11 nucleotides match TRBD2. TRBJ2-7 explains the end of the DNA better; the J call may be wrong. The CDR3 totals 14 residues. DNA for the CDR3: TGTGCCAGCAGGATAGCGGGGGGGCGCTATGAGCAGTACTTC. Residues: CASRIAGGRYEQYF.

This clonotype was seen a few times. One base away lies a much larger clone, so this may be a sequencing read error. This chain uses TRBV7-2 with TRBJ2-7; TRBD2 agrees at 8 bases. V was clipped by 4 bases and J by 7 bases; unmatched bases: 12. Germline V gene data show CDR1 as SGHTA and CDR2 as FQGNSA. The CDR3 totals 15 residues. The CDR3 sequence is CASSSGGGGTNEQYF. CDR3 DNA sequence: TGTGCCAGCAGCTCCGGGGGCGGGGGGACCAATGAGCAGTACTTC.

Of note for this clonotype: Compared with germline, one end of the junction differs, possibly owing to a read error. The chain is built from TRBV7-2 and TRBJ2-4; TRBD2 might be the D (5 bases). Germline V gene lookup returns CDR1 SGHTA and CDR2 FQGNSA. The length of the CDR3 is 11 residues. The CDR3 loop reads CACSSSGIQYF. Here the CDR3 DNA reads TGTGCCTGCAGCTCCTCCGGGATACAGTACTTC.

At least ten counts were recorded for this clonotype. This chain links TRBV7-9 with TRBJ2-4, with 9 bases fitting TRBD1. After removal of 5 bases from V and 5 bases from J, the junction contained 13 bases not matched to a gene. This CDR3 spans 17 amino acids. CDR1 SEHNR and CDR2 FQNEAQ come from the germline V gene (reference sequence). The CDR3 sequence: CASSTRTGDGGENIQYF. CDR3 sequence (DNA): TGTGCCAGCAGCACGCGGACAGGGGATGGGGGAGAAAACATTCAGTACTTC.

The CDR3 region has the DNA TGTGCCGCAGGAGAGGGCCTTCACAATGAGCAGTTCTTC. Translating gives CAAGEGLHNEQFF. V usage is TRBV7-6 and J usage is TRBJ2-1, with D perhaps matching TRBD2 (5 bases). The germline V and J ends were trimmed by 11 bases and 5 bases, with 16 bases remaining between them. Germline assignment: CDR1 SGHVS and CDR2 FNYEAQ. The length of the CDR3 is 13 residues. Based on the CDR3 plus reference TRBV7-6 and TRBJ2-1, the full variable domain is GAGVSQSPRYKVTKRGQDVALRCDPISGHVSLYWYRQALGQGPEFLTYFNYEAQQDKSGLPNDRFSAERPEGSISTLTIQRTEQRDSAMYRCAAGEGLHNEQFFGPGTRLTVL.

This clonotype came up many times. This chain links TRBV20-1 with TRBJ1-2; D call uncertain. Trimming pared 6 bases from V and 4 bases from J, leaving 15 bases between. This CDR3 is built from 13 residues. CDR1 DFQATT and CDR2 SNEGSKA come from the germline V gene (reference sequence). DNA for the CDR3: TGCAGTGCAGCTCCTAGGGCGAGCTATGGCTACACCTTC. This translates into CSAAPRASYGYTF.

This clonotype was observed many times. The chain combines TRBV7-8 with TRBJ2-7; unclear D gene. Germline V gives CDR1 SGHVS, CDR2 FQNEAQ. The CDR3 length is 12 residues. Deletions cut 1 base from V and 9 bases from J, with 10 bases between. The CDR3 reads CASSLVVQTQYF. The CDR3, as DNA: TGTGCCAGCAGCTTAGTAGTCCAAACGCAGTACTTC.

As regards this clonotype: Possible read error: a much larger clone is one base away. The chain has TRBV27 and TRBJ2-1; TRBD2 matches 11 bases. The J call is uncertain, as TRBJ2-7 better fits the DNA end. Germline V gives CDR1 MNHEY, CDR2 SMNVEV (reference sequence). This CDR3 has 16 residues. CDR3 nucleotide sequence: TGTGCCAGCAGTTCCCCACTAGCGGGGGTTTACAATGAGCAGTACTTC. Translated, it gives CASSSPLAGVYNEQYF.

This clonotype showed up many times. The rearrangement uses TRBV5-1 and TRBJ2-1; TRBD2 is a possible D gene (6 bases). The ends were cut back, 2 bases at V and 4 bases at J, with 16 bases in the middle. Germline CDR1 is SGHRS and CDR2 is YFSETQ. There are 16 residues in the CDR3. In DNA, the CDR3 is TGCGCCAGCAGCTTCCGGACTATTGCGGGGTACAATGAGCAGTTCTTC. Translating it yields CASSFRTIAGYNEQFF.

The sample holds a few counts of this clonotype. The genes are TRBV14 and TRBJ2-1; 8 nucleotides align to TRBD2. V gave up 4 bases and J gave up 5 bases; unmatched junction bases: 13. In germline, CDR1 is SGHDN, CDR2 FVKESK. The CDR3 is 17 amino acids. The CDR3 DNA reads TGTGCCAGCAGCCTGCCAGGGAGCGGGGGCAGCGACAATGAGCAGTTCTTC. The encoded protein is CASSLPGSGGSDNEQFF. Together with reference TRBV14 and TRBJ2-1, the CDR3 gives the full variable domain: EAGVTQFPSHSVIEKGQTVTLRCDPISGHDNLYWYRRVMGKEIKFLLHFVKESKQDESGMPNNRFLAERTGGTYSTLKVQPAELEDSGVYFCASSLPGSGGSDNEQFFGPGTRLTVL.

The chain links TRBV30 to TRBJ2-6, with D perhaps matching TRBD1 (5 bases). V was pared by 0 bases and J by 4 bases, with 13 bases between. The CDR3 has 16 residues. CDR1 and CDR2 (germline): GTSNPN, SVGIG (reference sequence). CDR3 in DNA: TGTGCCTGGAGTGTAACCCGGACAACCGGGGCCAACGTCCTGACTTTC. As protein: CAWSVTRTTGANVLTF.

Comment on this clonotype: A much larger clone lies a single base off, so this may be a read error. The chain is built from TRBV20-1 and TRBJ2-5; 7 nucleotides align to TRBD2. V dropped 4 bases and J dropped 11; count of bases not matched to a gene: 19. Germline V gene sequence: CDR1 DFQATT, CDR2 SNEGSKA (reference sequence). The CDR3 runs 15 residues. The CDR3 is CSATTGTNSSNEQYF. The CDR3 nucleotides are TGCAGTGCTACGACCGGGACTAACTCGAGCAATGAGCAGTACTTC.

Comments on this clonotype: It may be a read error: a sequence one base away is much more abundant. The rearrangement joins TRBV12-3 or TRBV12-4 to TRBJ2-1, with D hard to call. CDR3 size: 11 residues. The CDR3 DNA follows: TGTGCCGGCAGTTTAGTGGATGAGCAGTTCTTC. Protein: CAGSLVDEQFF.

This clonotype has just a few counts. In DNA form, the CDR3 reads TGCAGTGCTCCTACGGGGACCGATCAGCCCCAGCATTTT. Its translation: CSAPTGTDQPQHF. The rearrangement uses TRBV20-1 and TRBJ1-5; maybe TRBD1 (5 bases). CDR3 length: 13 residues. Looked up from germline, CDR1 is DFQATT and CDR2 is SNEGSKA (reference sequence). Trimming removed 5 bases from V and 5 bases from J, with 13 bases in between.

This clonotype was detected a few times. CDR3 in DNA: TGTGCCAGCAGCTCACCCTTATACCGACAGGTGGGCACCAACTATGGCTACACCTTC. This sequence encodes CASSSPLYRQVGTNYGYTF. This chain uses TRBV7-2 with TRBJ1-2, with a weak D call TRBD1 (6 bases). The CDR3 contains 19 residues. Germline loops: CDR1 SGHTA, CDR2 FQGNSA. V was clipped by 4 bases and J by 2 bases, with 26 bases between them.

Only a few counts were recorded for this clonotype. The V gene is TRBV5-1, the J gene TRBJ1-1, with D tentatively TRBD1 (6 bases). Trimming removed 4 bases from V and 4 bases from J, with 20 bases in between. Germline loops: CDR1 SGHRS, CDR2 YFSETQ. The length of the CDR3 is 16 residues. The CDR3 protein is CASSGRLTGLTTEAFF. CDR3 coding DNA: TGCGCCAGCAGCGGCCGACTTACAGGGTTGACCACTGAAGCTTTCTTT.

This clonotype was seen ten or more times. This chain connects TRBV7-2 to TRBJ2-7; D might be TRBD1 (6 bases). V was trimmed by 1 base and J by 5 bases, leaving 18 bases between them. The CDR3 sequence is 16 residues long. CDR1 is SGHTA and CDR2 is FQGNSA in the germline V gene. The CDR3 DNA reads TGTGCCAGCAGCTTAGGATGGCAGGGGACGACCAACGAGCAGTACTTC. Translation: CASSLGWQGTTNEQYF.

The DNA of the CDR3 is TGTGCCAGCAGCCCCGGGACTAGCGGTGGGATGTACACCGGGGAGCTGTTTTTT. Amino acids: CASSPGTSGGMYTGELFF. The rearrangement joins TRBV12-3 or TRBV12-4 to TRBJ2-2; 11 bases align to TRBD2. V lost 6 bases and J lost 3; bases outside the gene matches: 12. The CDR3 is made up of 18 amino acids.

Only a few counts were recorded for this clonotype. A much more abundant neighbour one base away suggests this may be a read error. V usage is TRBV29-1 and J usage is TRBJ2-5; TRBD1 or TRBD2 may be the D gene (6 bases each). This CDR3 is 12 amino acids long. The V gene's germline CDR1 is SQVTM and CDR2 ANQGSEA. The CDR3 nucleotides read TGCGGCGGGATGGGGGGCGGGGAGACCCAGTACTTC. Translating gives CGGMGGGETQYF.

This clonotype has a count of ten or more. This chain joins TRBV4-1 and TRBJ2-3, with 7 bases identical to TRBD1. The CDR3 loop spans 16 amino acids. Germline lookup yields CDR1 MGHRA and CDR2 YSYEKL. J was trimmed by 1 base and V by 0 bases; bases with no gene match: 4. Written as DNA, the CDR3 is TGCGCCAGCAGCCAAGATCTTGGACAGGGCACAGATACGCAGTATTTT. Translating gives CASSQDLGQGTDTQYF.

The chain joins TRBV28 to TRBJ1-6, with D possibly TRBD1 on 5 matching bases. The CDR3 extends over 16 amino acids. CDR1 is MDHEN, CDR2 SYDVKM, per germline. Trimming stripped 1 base from V and 9 bases from J, with 16 bases between. The chain's CDR3 is CASSLLGRGVSSPLHF. The CDR3 DNA sequence: TGTGCCAGCAGTTTATTGGGTCGGGGCGTCAGTTCACCCCTCCACTTT.

The sample holds a few counts of this clonotype. A much larger clonotype is one base distant, so this may be a read error. The CDR3 DNA reads as TGTGCCAGCAGCGCAACCGGGAGCGGGGGTTACAATGAGCAGTACTTC. Translated: CASSATGSGGYNEQYF. V is TRBV9 and J is TRBJ2-7; 8 bases line up with TRBD2. Germline-derived CDR1 and CDR2 are SGDLS and YYNGEE. V lost 3 bases, J lost 7 bases, and 15 bases stayed unmatched. This CDR3 spans 16 amino acids.

The V call is TRBV11-3, the J call TRBJ1-2, with 10 bases that match TRBD1. The CDR3 loop spans 15 amino acids. CDR1 is SGHNT, CDR2 YENEEA, per germline. Trimming removed 0 bases from V and 8 bases from J; junction bases left unmatched: 6. As DNA, the CDR3 is TGTGCCAGCAGCTTAGAAGGAGGGACAGGGGCCGGCTACACCTTC. This codes for CASSLEGGTGAGYTF.

This clonotype was counted many times. The J gene is TRBJ1-5, the V gene TRBV12-3 or TRBV12-4; D is perhaps TRBD1 (6 bases). V dropped 5 bases and J dropped 2 bases, with 10 bases sitting between them. The CDR3 contains 14 residues. CDR3 sequence: CASSPRGRNQPQHF. CDR3 nucleotides: TGTGCCAGCAGTCCCAGGGGTCGCAATCAGCCCCAGCATTTT.

This clonotype was seen ten or more times. The J gene is TRBJ2-6, the V gene TRBV6-5; D unresolved. Looked up from germline, CDR1 is MNHEY and CDR2 is SVGAGI. There are 17 residues in the CDR3. V was cut by 2 bases and J by 0 bases, with 11 bases left in between. In DNA, the CDR3 is TGTGCCAGCAGTTACGGTCGCGGCGACTCTGGGGCCAACGTCCTGACTTTC. Its translation is CASSYGRGDSGANVLTF.

This clonotype has at least ten counts. The chain combines TRBV28 with TRBJ2-3; no clear D. Germline CDR1 MDHEN, CDR2 SYDVKM. The ends were cut back, 7 bases at V and 0 bases at J, with 11 bases in the middle. This CDR3 is built from 14 residues. Here the CDR3 DNA reads TGTGCCAGCATTACCGGCCAAAGCACAGATACGCAGTATTTT. Translating it yields CASITGQSTDTQYF.